This T cell receptor beta chain was identified during a study of memory B cells and T cells in multiple sclerosis. Stimulus-free culture yielded autoproliferating CFSE-dim and non-proliferating CFSE-high T cells, each sequenced separately. Fewer than 65 million CFSE-labeled PBMCs were cultured around 7 days unstimulated, then replicate wells were pooled. The PBMCs received about 0.51 uM CFSE and serum-free culture with no added stimuli. Sequencing was performed with immunoSEQ multiplex PCR; in TCRdb, only in-frame clones are kept and a portion is missing. The table shows about 46,000 clones, with over 70% occurring only once. Study observations and caveats: Shared clonotype counts depended on differing compartment clone-set sizes and were normalized.

As regards this clone: What it recognizes is unknown.

The CDR3 is 15 amino acids. Trimming took 6 bases from V and 1 from J; bases not matched to a gene: 7. CDR1 and CDR2 from the germline V gene are MGHRA and YSYEKL. The rearrangement links TRBV4-1 to TRBJ2-7; TRBD1 matches at 9 bases. The material sequenced was PBMCs from blood kept in culture. This receptor was taken from a human donor with multiple sclerosis. CDR3 DNA sequence: TGCGCCAGCAGTCCCGGACAGGGGACGTCCTACGAGCAGTACTTC. Translation: CASSPGQGTSYEQYF.